The 21 T cell receptor beta chains below come from one sample, sequenced in a study of early T cells in non-severe SARS-CoV-2 infection (dated by TCRdb to the early 2020s). The protocol used for the library was 5' RACE. The reads were generated on a NextSeq 500. Using fastp at Q25 and MiXCR, TCRdb reprocessed the public reads and kept productive beta chains. Every CDR3 protein is listed once, alongside the most common genes and DNA of its rows. Recorded for this sample are about 110,000 distinct CDR3 sequences; over 9.5% of them occurred a single time. The ten largest clones add up to approximately 4% of the sample. Sequenced here: whole blood, sampled at baseline. These receptors were obtained from an adult who was a healthcare worker with PCR-confirmed SARS-CoV-2 infection or an uninfected control (not recorded which).

The sample holds many counts of this clonotype. This chain links TRBV28 with TRBJ1-5; tentative D call: TRBD1 (5 bases). This CDR3 is 14 amino acids long. Trimming took off 5 bases at V and 7 bases at J, with 15 bases between the two ends. The germline V gene encodes CDR1 MDHEN and CDR2 SYDVKM. CDR3 loop: CASSPRPRGQPQHF. The CDR3 nucleotides are TGTGCCAGCAGTCCCAGACCGAGGGGACAGCCCCAGCATTTT.

In this sample, this clonotype turned up a few times. The rearrangement joins TRBV3-1 to TRBJ2-3, with D unclear. This CDR3 region has 13 residues. Trimming cost V 0 bases and J 6 bases, with 7 bases left between them. Germline loops: CDR1 LGHDT, CDR2 YNNKEL (reference sequence). The CDR3 reads CASSQDRKDTQYF. The CDR3, as DNA: TGTGCCAGCAGCCAAGACCGAAAGGATACGCAGTATTTT.

J is TRBJ2-1 and V is TRBV5-1; D gene ambiguous. The CDR3 extends over 12 amino acids. The ends were cut back, 0 bases at V and 6 bases at J, with 4 bases in the middle. CDR1 is SGHRS, CDR2 YFSETQ, per germline. CDR3 residues: CASSLEGNEQFF. The CDR3 DNA reads as TGCGCCAGCAGCTTGGAAGGCAATGAGCAGTTCTTC.

The chain carries TRBV5-1 and TRBJ2-4, with D possibly TRBD2 on 6 matching bases. The CDR3 has 15 residues. The V end was cut by 3 bases, the J end by 5 bases, with 15 bases between. From germline, CDR1 is SGHRS and CDR2 YFSETQ. CDR3 DNA: TGCGCCAGCAGCTACCTAAAGGAGGGCCAAAACATTCAGTACTTC. Residues: CASSYLKEGQNIQYF.

In this sample, this clonotype turned up many times. J is TRBJ2-1 and V is TRBV9; 8 bases match TRBD2. Germline trimming cut 3 bases from V and 6 bases from J; bases unmatched to any gene: 14. Germline V gene data show CDR1 as SGDLS and CDR2 as YYNGEE. The CDR3 loop spans 17 amino acids. CDR3 nucleotides: TGTGCCAGCAGCGCATCCGCCGGGACTAGAGGCGTCAATGAGCAGTTCTTC. Its protein is CASSASAGTRGVNEQFF.

This clonotype turned up a few times. The chain couples TRBV6-6 to TRBJ1-5; 9 bases fit TRBD1. V gave up 4 bases and J gave up 0 bases; unmatched junction bases: 7. Germline assignment: CDR1 MNHNY and CDR2 SVGAGI (reference sequence). The CDR3 extends over 17 amino acids. CDR3 in DNA: TGTGCCAGCAGTTCTTTGGACAGGGGCAATAGCAATCAGCCCCAGCATTTT. It yields the protein CASSSLDRGNSNQPQHF.

The chain recombines TRBV6-6 with TRBJ1-2; possibly TRBD1 for D (5 bases). Germline-derived CDR1 and CDR2 are MNHNY and SVGAGI (reference sequence). The V and J ends lost 6 bases and 2 bases respectively, with 10 bases between them. This CDR3 spans 13 amino acids. CDR3 nucleotide sequence: TGTGCCAGCAGGAGGGGACCGAACTATGGCTACACCTTC. Protein sequence: CASRRGPNYGYTF.

The V call is TRBV3-1, the J call TRBJ2-7; D is undetermined. Germline V gene data show CDR1 as LGHDT and CDR2 as YNNKEL (reference sequence). The germline V and J ends were trimmed by 1 base and 6 bases, with 7 bases remaining between them. The CDR3 is 12 residues long. The CDR3 DNA reads TGTGCCAGCAGCCAAGGAATTCTCGAGCAGTACTTC. Residues: CASSQGILEQYF.

The genes are TRBV7-3 and TRBJ2-2; D is unclear. Germline CDR1 SGHTA, CDR2 FQGTGA. This CDR3 region has 13 residues. Trimming took 4 bases from V and 7 from J, leaving 10 bases between them. CDR3 protein: CASSSRQLGELFF. The DNA for the CDR3 is TGTGCCAGCAGCTCCAGACAACTCGGGGAGCTGTTTTTT.

In its sample, this clonotype was seen a few times. The V call is TRBV6-1, the J call TRBJ2-7; D gene uncertain. CDR1 is MNHNS, CDR2 SASEGT, per germline. The CDR3 length is 13 residues. V lost 0 bases and J 7 bases, leaving 10 bases between the germline ends. The CDR3 loop reads CASSEADWSEQYF. The CDR3 DNA follows: TGTGCCAGCAGTGAAGCGGATTGGAGTGAGCAGTACTTC.

This clonotype appeared a few times. The chain carries TRBV6-5 and TRBJ2-7; D unclear. Between the trimmed V and J ends, which lost 6 bases and 5 bases, there was a span of 14 bases. The germline CDR1 and CDR2 sequences are MNHEY and SVGAGI. The CDR3 sequence is 13 residues long. CDR3 nucleotides: TGTGCCAGCAGCTCGGGCCCGCTACACGAGCAGTACTTC. The encoded protein is CASSSGPLHEQYF.

With respect to this clonotype: This CDR3 fails to terminate in the conserved phenylalanine or tryptophan, so it likely reflects a read error. The chain uses TRBV2 and TRBJ2-3, with 9 bases that match TRBD1. V dropped 7 bases and J dropped 8; count of bases not matched to a gene: 10. The CDR3 spans 14 residues. CDR1 is SNHLY, CDR2 FYNNEI, per germline. The DNA for the CDR3 is TGTGCCAGCATAGGGACAGGGTTTTACGGTACGCAGTATTTG. It codes for CASIGTGFYGTQYL.

This clonotype was detected ten times or more. CDR3 bases: TGTGCCAGCAGTGGACAGGGGGCAGGCACTGAAGCTTTCTTT. Amino acid sequence: CASSGQGAGTEAFF. The chain links TRBV2 to TRBJ1-1; 10 bases map to TRBD1. CDR3 length equals 14 residues. CDR1 and CDR2 from the germline V gene are SNHLY and FYNNEI. Trimming removed 4 bases from V and 4 bases from J; junction bases left unmatched: 3.

This clonotype was detected a few times. This chain links TRBV19 with TRBJ2-7, with 8 bases that match TRBD1. V dropped 6 bases and J dropped 0; count of bases not matched to a gene: 4. CDR3 size: 14 residues. From germline, CDR1 is LNHDA and CDR2 SQIVND (reference sequence). The CDR3 DNA follows: TGTGCCAGTAGCCGACAGGGGAGCTCCTACGAGCAGTACTTC. The encoded protein is CASSRQGSSYEQYF. Supplemented by reference TRBV19 and TRBJ2-7, the full variable domain reads DGGITQSPKYLFRKEGQNVTLSCEQNLNHDAMYWYRQDPGQGLRLIYYSQIVNDFQKGDIAEGYSVSREKKESFPLTVTSAQKNPTAFYLCASSRQGSSYEQYFGPGTRLTVT.

This clonotype has just a few counts. V is TRBV7-9 and J is TRBJ1-1, with D maybe TRBD1 (5 bases). This CDR3 is 16 amino acids long. Trimming removed 5 bases at V and 4 bases at J, with 20 bases between. Per the germline V gene, CDR1 is SEHNR and CDR2 is FQNEAQ (reference sequence). DNA of the CDR3: TGTGCCAGCAGCCCCCAGGGCGCAACAGCCTTCACTGAAGCTTTCTTT. Its protein is CASSPQGATAFTEAFF.

J is TRBJ2-1 and V is TRBV6-5, with unresolved D. The ends were cut back, 2 bases at V and 8 bases at J, with 16 bases in the middle. The CDR3 consists of 15 residues. Germline values: CDR1 MNHEY, CDR2 SVGAGI. CDR3 loop: CASSYVGNRIDEQFF. CDR3 sequence (DNA): TGTGCCAGCAGTTACGTGGGGAACCGCATCGATGAGCAGTTCTTC.

This chain connects TRBV5-6 to TRBJ1-1; D not resolved. Trimming stripped 0 bases from V and 2 bases from J, with 17 bases between. The CDR3 totals 17 residues. Germline loops: CDR1 SGHDT, CDR2 YYEEEE. CDR3 nucleotide sequence: TGTGCCAGCAGCTTGGGATTCCGGACGGCCCGAAACACTGAAGCTTTCTTT. Protein product: CASSLGFRTARNTEAFF.

A few counts support this clonotype. V and J are TRBV6-1 and TRBJ1-3; weak D call: TRBD1 (6 bases). The V end was cut by 5 bases, the J end by 0 bases, with 17 bases between. The V gene's germline CDR1 is MNHNS and CDR2 SASEGT. CDR3 size: 17 residues. The CDR3 DNA reads TGTGCCAGCAGTCCCAGGGGCGGACTGAGCTCTGGAAACACCATATATTTT. This gives the protein CASSPRGGLSSGNTIYF.

This clonotype was seen a few times. The chain employs TRBV7-3 and TRBJ1-1; D might be TRBD1 (6 bases). The CDR3 has 14 residues. Germline CDR1 and CDR2: SGHTA and FQGTGA. V was shortened by 4 bases and J by 1 base, with 10 bases between the two germline ends. CDR3 sequence (DNA): TGTGCCAGCAGCTACAGCAGGGGGAACACTGAAGCTTTCTTT. Its protein is CASSYSRGNTEAFF.

This clonotype occurred a few times. The genes are TRBV30 and TRBJ1-2, with TRBD1 matching 7 bases. CDR3 size: 13 residues. V dropped 1 base and J dropped 4; count of bases not matched to a gene: 3. Germline V gene lookup returns CDR1 GTSNPN and CDR2 SVGIG (reference sequence). CDR3 loop: CAWSATGVYGYTF. DNA of the CDR3: TGTGCCTGGAGTGCAACAGGGGTCTATGGCTACACCTTC.

The chain joins TRBV27 to TRBJ2-7; a possible D gene is TRBD2 (5 bases). Trimming left V 6 bases short and J 0 bases short, with 12 bases between. The germline V gene has CDR1 MNHEY and CDR2 SMNVEV (reference sequence). The CDR3 has 14 residues. CDR3 coding DNA: TGTGCCAGCAGCCCCACTAGTTTCTCCTACGAGCAGTACTTC. As protein: CASSPTSFSYEQYF.